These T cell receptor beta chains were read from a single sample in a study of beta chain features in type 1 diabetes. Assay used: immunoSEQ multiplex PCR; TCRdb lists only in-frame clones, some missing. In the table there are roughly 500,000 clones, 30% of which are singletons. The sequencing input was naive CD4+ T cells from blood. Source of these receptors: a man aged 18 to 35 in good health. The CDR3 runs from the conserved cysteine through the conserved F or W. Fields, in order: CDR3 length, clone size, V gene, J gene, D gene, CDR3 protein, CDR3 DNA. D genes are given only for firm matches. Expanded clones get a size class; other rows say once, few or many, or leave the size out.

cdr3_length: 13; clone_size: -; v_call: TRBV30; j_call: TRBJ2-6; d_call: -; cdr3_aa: CAWSSSGANVLTF; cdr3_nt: TGTGCCTGGAGTAGCTCTGGGGCCAACGTCCTGACTTTC
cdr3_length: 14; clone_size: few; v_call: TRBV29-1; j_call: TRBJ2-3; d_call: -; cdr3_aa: CSVGATYSTDTQYF; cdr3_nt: TGCAGCGTTGGGGCTACCTATAGCACAGATACGCAGTATTTT
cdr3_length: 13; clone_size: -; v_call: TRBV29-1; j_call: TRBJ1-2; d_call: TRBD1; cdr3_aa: CSVGDRTDYGYTF; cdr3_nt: TGCAGCGTTGGGGACAGAACAGACTATGGCTACACCTTC
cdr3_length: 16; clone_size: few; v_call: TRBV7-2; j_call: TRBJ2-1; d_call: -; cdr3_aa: CASSPAMWASNYEQFF; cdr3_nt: TGTGCCAGCAGCCCCGCCATGTGGGCTAGCAACTATGAGCAGTTCTTC
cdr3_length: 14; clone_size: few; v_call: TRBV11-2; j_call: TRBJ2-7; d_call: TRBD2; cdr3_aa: CASSLGLAGPPGYF; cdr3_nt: TGTGCCAGCAGCTTAGGACTAGCTGGCCCTCCGGGGTACTTC
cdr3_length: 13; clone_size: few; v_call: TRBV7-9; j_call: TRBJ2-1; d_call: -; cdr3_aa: CASSLGQYNEQFF; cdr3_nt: TGTGCCAGCAGCTTAGGCCAGTACAATGAGCAGTTCTTC
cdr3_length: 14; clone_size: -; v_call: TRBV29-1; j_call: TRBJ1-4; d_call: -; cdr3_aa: CSVVKGHRNEKLFF; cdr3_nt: TGCAGCGTTGTGAAGGGGCATAGGAATGAAAAACTGTTTTTT
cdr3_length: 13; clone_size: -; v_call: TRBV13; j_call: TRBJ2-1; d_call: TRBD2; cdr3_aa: CASSSISGDEQFF; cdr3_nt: TGTGCCAGCAGCTCCATTAGCGGGGATGAGCAGTTCTTC
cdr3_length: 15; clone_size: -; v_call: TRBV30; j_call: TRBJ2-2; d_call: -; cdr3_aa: CAWSVRQGNTGELFF; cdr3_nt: TGTGCCTGGAGTGTCCGGCAGGGGAACACCGGGGAGCTGTTTTTT
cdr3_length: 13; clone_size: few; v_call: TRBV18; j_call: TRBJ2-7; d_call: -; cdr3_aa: CASSPGRVGEQYF; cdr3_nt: TGTGCCAGCTCCCCCGGCAGGGTTGGCGAGCAGTACTTC
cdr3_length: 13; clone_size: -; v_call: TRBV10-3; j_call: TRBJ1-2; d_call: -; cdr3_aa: CAISERDGYGYTF; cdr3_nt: TGTGCCATCAGTGAACGGGACGGGTATGGCTACACCTTC
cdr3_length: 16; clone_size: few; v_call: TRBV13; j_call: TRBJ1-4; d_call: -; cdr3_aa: CASSLGGPGLIEKLFF; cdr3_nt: TGTGCCAGCAGCTTAGGAGGGCCAGGGTTAATTGAAAAACTGTTTTTT
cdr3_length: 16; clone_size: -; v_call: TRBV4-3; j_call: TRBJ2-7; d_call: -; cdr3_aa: CASSQGFNSISYEQYF; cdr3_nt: TGCGCCAGCAGCCAGGGATTTAACAGCATCTCCTACGAGCAGTACTTC
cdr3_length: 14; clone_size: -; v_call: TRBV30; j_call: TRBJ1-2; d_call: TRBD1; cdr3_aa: CACPGQGGNYGYTF; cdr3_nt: TGTGCCTGCCCGGGACAGGGAGGAAACTATGGCTACACCTTC
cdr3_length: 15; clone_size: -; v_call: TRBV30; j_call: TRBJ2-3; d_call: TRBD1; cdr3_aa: CAWSARQGEADTQYF; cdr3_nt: TGTGCCTGGAGTGCAAGACAGGGGGAAGCAGATACGCAGTATTTT
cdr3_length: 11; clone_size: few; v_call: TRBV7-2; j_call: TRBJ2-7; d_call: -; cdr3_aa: CASSLLGRQYF; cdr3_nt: TGTGCCAGCAGCCTCCTCGGGAGGCAGTACTTC
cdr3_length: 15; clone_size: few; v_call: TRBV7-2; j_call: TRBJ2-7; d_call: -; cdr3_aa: CASSLVWGSSYEQYF; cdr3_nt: TGTGCCAGCAGCTTAGTCTGGGGAAGCTCCTACGAGCAGTACTTC
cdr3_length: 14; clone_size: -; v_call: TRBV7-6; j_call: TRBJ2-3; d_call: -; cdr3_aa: CASCLIDCTDTQYF; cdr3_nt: TGTGCCAGCTGTCTTATCGATTGCACAGATACGCAGTATTTT
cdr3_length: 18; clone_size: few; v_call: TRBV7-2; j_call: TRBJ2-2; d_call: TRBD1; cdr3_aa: CASSLLMDRAFNTGELFF; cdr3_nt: TGTGCCAGCAGCTTATTGATGGACAGGGCCTTTAACACCGGGGAGCTGTTTTTT
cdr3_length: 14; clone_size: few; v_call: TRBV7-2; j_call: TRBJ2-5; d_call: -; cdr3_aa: CASSLSRAQETQYF; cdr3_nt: TGTGCCAGCAGCTTATCTAGGGCCCAAGAGACCCAGTACTTC
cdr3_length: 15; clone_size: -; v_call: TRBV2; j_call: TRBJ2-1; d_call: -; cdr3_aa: CASSVEGLSYNEQFF; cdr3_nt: TGTGCCAGCAGTGTCGAAGGACTAAGTTACAATGAGCAGTTCTTC
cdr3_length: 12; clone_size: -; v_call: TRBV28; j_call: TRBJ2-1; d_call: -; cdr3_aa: CASSVTRNEQFF; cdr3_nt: TGTGCCAGCAGTGTTACTCGGAATGAGCAGTTCTTC
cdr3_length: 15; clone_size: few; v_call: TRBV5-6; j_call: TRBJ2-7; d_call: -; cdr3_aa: CASSLYGAGSYEQYF; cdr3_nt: TGTGCCAGCAGCTTGTATGGGGCTGGGTCCTACGAGCAGTACTTC
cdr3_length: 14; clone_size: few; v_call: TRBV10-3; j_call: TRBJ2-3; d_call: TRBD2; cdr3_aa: CAISGAGGPDTQYF; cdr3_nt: TGTGCCATCAGTGGAGCGGGAGGCCCAGATACGCAGTATTTT
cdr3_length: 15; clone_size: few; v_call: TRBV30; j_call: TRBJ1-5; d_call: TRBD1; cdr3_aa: CAWSVPGQGNQPQHF; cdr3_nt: TGTGCCTGGAGTGTCCCGGGACAGGGAAATCAGCCCCAGCATTTT
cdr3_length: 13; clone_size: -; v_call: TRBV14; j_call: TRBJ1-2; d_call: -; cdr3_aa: CASSQDLEAGYTF; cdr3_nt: TGTGCCAGCAGCCAAGATCTTGAAGCTGGCTACACCTTC
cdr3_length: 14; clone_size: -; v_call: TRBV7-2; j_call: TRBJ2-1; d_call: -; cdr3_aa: CASSSRRTGDEQFF; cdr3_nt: TGTGCCAGCAGCTCCCGACGAACGGGAGATGAGCAGTTCTTC
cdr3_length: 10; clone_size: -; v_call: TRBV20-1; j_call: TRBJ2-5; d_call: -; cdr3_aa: CSARGETQYF; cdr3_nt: TGCAGTGCTCGGGGGGAGACCCAGTACTTC
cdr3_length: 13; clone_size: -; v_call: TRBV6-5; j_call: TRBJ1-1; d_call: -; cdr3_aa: CASSYSVITEAFF; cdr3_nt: TGTGCCAGCAGTTACTCTGTCATCACTGAAGCTTTCTTT
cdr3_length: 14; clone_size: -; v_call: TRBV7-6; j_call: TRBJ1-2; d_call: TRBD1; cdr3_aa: CASSRQGANYGYTF; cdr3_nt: TGTGCCAGCAGTCGACAGGGGGCTAACTATGGCTACACCTTC
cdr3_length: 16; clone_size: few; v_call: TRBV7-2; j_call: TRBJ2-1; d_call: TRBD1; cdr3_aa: CASSLARTGSYNEQFF; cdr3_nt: TGTGCCAGCAGCTTAGCCCGGACAGGGTCCTACAATGAGCAGTTCTTC
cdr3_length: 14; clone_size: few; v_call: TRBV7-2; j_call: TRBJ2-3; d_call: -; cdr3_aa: CASSYRAGTDTQYF; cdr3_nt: TGTGCCAGCAGCTACAGGGCTGGCACAGATACGCAGTATTTT
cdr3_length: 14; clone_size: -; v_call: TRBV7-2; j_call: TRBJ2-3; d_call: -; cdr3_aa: CASSLVGWADTQYF; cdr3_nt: TGTGCCAGCAGCTTAGTAGGATGGGCAGATACGCAGTATTTT
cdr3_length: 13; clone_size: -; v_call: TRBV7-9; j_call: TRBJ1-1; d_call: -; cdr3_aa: CASSLQFGTEAFF; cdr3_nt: TGTGCCAGCAGCCTACAGTTCGGCACTGAAGCTTTCTTT
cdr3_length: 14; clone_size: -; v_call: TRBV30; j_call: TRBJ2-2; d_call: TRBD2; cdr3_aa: CAWKRELKAGELFF; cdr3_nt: TGTGCCTGGAAGCGGGAGTTGAAGGCCGGGGAGCTGTTTTTT
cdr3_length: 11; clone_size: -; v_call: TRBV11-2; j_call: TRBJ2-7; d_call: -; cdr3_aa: CASSPQLWQYF; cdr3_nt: TGTGCCAGCAGCCCTCAGTTATGGCAGTACTTC
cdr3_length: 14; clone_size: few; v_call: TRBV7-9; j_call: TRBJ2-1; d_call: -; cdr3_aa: CASSLRTAKDEQFF; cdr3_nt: TGTGCCAGCAGCTTACGCACGGCTAAAGATGAGCAGTTCTTC
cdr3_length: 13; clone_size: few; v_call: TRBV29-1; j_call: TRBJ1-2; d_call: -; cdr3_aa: CSGRTGSAEGYTF; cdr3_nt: TGCAGCGGTCGAACAGGGTCCGCTGAGGGCTACACCTTC
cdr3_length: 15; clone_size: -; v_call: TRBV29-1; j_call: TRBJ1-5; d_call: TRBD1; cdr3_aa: CSVGRTGDSNQPQHF; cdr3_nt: TGCAGCGTTGGACGTACAGGGGATAGCAATCAGCCCCAGCATTTT
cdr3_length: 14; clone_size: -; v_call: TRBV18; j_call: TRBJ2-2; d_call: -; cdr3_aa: CASWGTGRTGELFF; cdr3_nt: TGTGCCAGCTGGGGAACAGGTCGCACCGGGGAGCTGTTTTTT
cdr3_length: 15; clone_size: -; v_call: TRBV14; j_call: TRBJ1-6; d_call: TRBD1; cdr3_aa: CASSPTGAVNSPLHF; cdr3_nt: TGTGCCAGCAGCCCTACAGGGGCGGTGAATTCACCCCTCCACTTT
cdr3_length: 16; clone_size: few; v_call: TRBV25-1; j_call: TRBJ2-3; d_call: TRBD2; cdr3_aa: CASSVGLAGRTDTQYF; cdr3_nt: TGTGCCAGCAGTGTAGGGCTAGCGGGTCGCACAGATACGCAGTATTTT
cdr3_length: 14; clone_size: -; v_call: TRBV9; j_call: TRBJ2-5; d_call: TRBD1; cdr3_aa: CASSSTGGTETQYF; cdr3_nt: TGTGCCAGCAGCTCAACAGGGGGTACGGAGACCCAGTACTTC
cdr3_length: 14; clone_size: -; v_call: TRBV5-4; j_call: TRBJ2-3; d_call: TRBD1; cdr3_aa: CASSSTGYTDTQYF; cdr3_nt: TGTGCCAGCAGCTCGACAGGGTACACAGATACGCAGTATTTT
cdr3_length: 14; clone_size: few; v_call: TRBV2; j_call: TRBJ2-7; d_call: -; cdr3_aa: CASRLRDGVYEQYF; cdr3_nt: TGTGCCAGCAGACTCCGGGACGGAGTCTACGAGCAGTACTTC
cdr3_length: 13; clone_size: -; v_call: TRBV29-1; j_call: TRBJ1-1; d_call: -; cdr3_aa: CSVDRGPNTEAFF; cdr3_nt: TGCAGCGTTGACCGCGGTCCGAACACTGAAGCTTTCTTT
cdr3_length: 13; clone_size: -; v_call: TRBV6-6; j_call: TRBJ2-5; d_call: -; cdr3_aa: CASSYRDGETQYF; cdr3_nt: TGTGCCAGCAGTTACAGGGATGGAGAGACCCAGTACTTC